This T cell receptor (delta chain) was profiled in a study of gamma-delta T cells after stem cell transplantation. This clone has a handful of counts. The mismatch at residue 7 between this DNA's translation and the TCRdb protein of a much larger clone likely reflects a read error; the protein shown is translated from the DNA. V trimming: 2 bases; J trimming: 1 base; junction bases outside the gene matches: 18. CDR1 and CDR2 from the germline V gene are TVYSNPD and GDNSRS (reference sequence). The CDR3 runs 19 residues. TCRdb re-called the RT-PCR reads via CATT. In the table there are approximately 1,200 delta-chain clones, more than 1.5% of which are singletons.

Sequencing used gamma-delta T cells. This TCR was recovered from a human donor. It is not recorded whose cells these are; they may come from a transplant donor. This chain links TRDV3 with TRDJ1; 11 bases match TRDD3. CDR3 nucleotide sequence: TGTGCCTTTCACTCCTATCCCTCGTGGGGGATACGAGGCACCGATAAACTCATCTTT. It translates to CAFHSYPSWGIRGTDKLIF.